This passage covers 21 T cell receptor beta chains from one sample sequenced in a study of CD8 T cells in ankylosing spondylitis listed by TCRdb under 2017. To prepare the library, 5' RACE was applied. Sequencing was carried out with an Illumina HiSeq 2500. The public reads were run again by TCRdb, first through fastp at Q25 and then through MiXCR, and only productive beta chains were kept. Each entry merges the rows of one CDR3 protein and shows their most common DNA and genes. This sample comprises 250,000 to 300,000 distinct CDR3 sequences, around 20% of them detected only once. The ten top clones hold around 8% of the sample. The sequencing input was blood, either unsorted or a sorted T cell fraction (not recorded which). Every receptor here comes from a male donor with ankylosing spondylitis or in good health (not recorded which).

A few counts support this clonotype. This chain uses TRBV12-3 or TRBV12-4 with TRBJ2-5, with 8 bases identical to TRBD1. With V trimmed by 6 bases and J by 2 bases, 5 bases remained unmatched. The length of the CDR3 is 14 residues. The CDR3 nucleotides are TGTGCCAGCAGCCGGGACAGGCGACAAGAGACCCAGTACTTC. Translated: CASSRDRRQETQYF.

This clonotype was recorded a few times. The genes are TRBV20-1 and TRBJ2-7, with 8 bases lining up with TRBD1. Trimming at V came to 3 bases and at J to 7 bases, leaving 8 bases not matched to a gene. Germline assignment: CDR1 DFQATT and CDR2 SNEGSKA (reference sequence). The length of the CDR3 is 13 residues. This CDR3 reads CSASPSRGREQYV. The CDR3 bases are TGCAGTGCTAGCCCTTCCAGGGGGCGTGAGCAGTACGTC.

This clonotype has only a few counts. The chain combines TRBV9 with TRBJ1-1; no firm D call. V was trimmed by 0 bases and J by 6 bases, leaving 6 bases between them. The germline CDR1 and CDR2 sequences are SGDLS and YYNGEE. This CDR3 has 12 residues. CDR3 sequence reads: CASSVDEAEAFF. For the CDR3, the DNA is TGTGCCAGCAGCGTAGACGAAGCTGAAGCTTTCTTT.

V usage is TRBV12-3 or TRBV12-4 and J usage is TRBJ1-5; D gene ambiguous. The V gene lost 3 bases and the J gene lost 5 bases, with 14 bases spanning the gap. The CDR3 length is 15 residues. Here the CDR3 reads CASSLAGGDDQPQHF. CDR3 sequence (DNA): TGTGCCAGCAGTTTGGCAGGAGGAGACGATCAGCCCCAGCATTTT.

The V and J genes are TRBV5-1 and TRBJ1-4; weak D call: TRBD1 (5 bases). CDR3 size: 16 residues. The V gene lost 4 bases and the J gene lost 0 bases, with 13 bases spanning the gap. Germline values: CDR1 SGHRS, CDR2 YFSETQ. The CDR3 region has the DNA TGCGCCAGCAGCCAGGGACTGGTCGCAACTAATGAAAAACTGTTTTTT. Translation gives CASSQGLVATNEKLFF. Looking up the rest from reference TRBV5-1 and TRBJ1-4 gives the full variable domain: KAGVTQTPRYLIKTRGQQVTLSCSPISGHRSVSWYQQTPGQGLQFLFEYFSETQRNKGNFPGRFSGRQFSNSRSEMNVSTLELGDSALYLCASSQGLVATNEKLFFGSGTQLSVL.

This chain's CDR3 is CASRPPSSGGADTQYF. CDR3 nucleotide sequence: TGTGCCAGCAGGCCTCCGTCTAGCGGGGGGGCAGATACGCAGTATTTT. This rearrangement joins TRBV6-1 to TRBJ2-3, with 12 bases fitting TRBD2. This CDR3 is 16 amino acids long. CDR1 MNHNS and CDR2 SASEGT come from the germline V gene. V lost 6 bases to trimming and J lost 4 bases; unmatched junction nucleotides: 8.

This clonotype showed up just a few times. The chain recombines TRBV6-1 with TRBJ2-7; 8 nucleotides agree with TRBD2. CDR1 and CDR2 (germline): MNHNS, SASEGT. The CDR3 consists of 14 residues. The junction had 7 bases not matched to a gene; V was cut back by 6 bases and J by 3 bases. Written as DNA, the CDR3 is TGTGCCAGCAGGAAGGTGCGGGAGGTCTACGAGCAGTACGTC. Amino acids: CASRKVREVYEQYV.

Concerning this clonotype itself: A much larger clone differs from this one at a single base, so this may be a read error. The CDR3 ends on some other residue instead of the conserved phenylalanine or tryptophan, so this is likely a read error. CDR3: CASSRDRGLSEAFL. Here the CDR3 DNA reads TGCGCCAGCAGCCGGGACAGGGGGCTTTCTGAAGCTTTCTTA. J is TRBJ1-1 and V is TRBV4-1, with TRBD1 identical over 12 bases. With 4 bases clipped from V and 6 bases from J, the junction kept 3 bases outside the gene matches. Germline CDR1 is MGHRA and CDR2 is YSYEKL. The CDR3 is made up of 14 amino acids.

V is TRBV29-1 and J is TRBJ2-7; possibly TRBD1 or TRBD2 for D (5 bases each). The CDR3 has 14 residues. Per germline, CDR1 SQVTM and CDR2 ANQGSEA. The ends were cut back, 7 bases at V and 1 base at J, with 17 bases in the middle. In nucleotides, the CDR3 is TGCAGCGGGCCCCGGGGCGCATCGTCCTACGAGCAGTACGTC. Amino acid sequence: CSGPRGASSYEQYV.

In DNA form, the CDR3 reads TGCAGCGTTCGGATTATTGGGTTTAACTATGGCTACACCTTC. Residues: CSVRIIGFNYGYTF. The chain is built from TRBV29-1 and TRBJ1-2; D gene unclear. The CDR3 runs 14 residues. Looked up from germline, CDR1 is SQVTM and CDR2 is ANQGSEA. Trimming took off 5 bases at V and 1 base at J, with 14 bases between the two ends.

V is TRBV28 and J is TRBJ2-7; 8 bases are a match to TRBD1. CDR1 and CDR2 (germline): MDHEN, SYDVKM. After removal of 5 bases from V and 4 bases from J, the junction contained 10 bases not matched to a gene. The CDR3 has 15 residues. The CDR3 DNA reads as TGTGCCAGCAGTGATCACAGGGGGATGATATACGAGCAGTACGTC. The encoded protein is CASSDHRGMIYEQYV.

The chain carries TRBV10-3 and TRBJ2-2; TRBD1 agrees at 8 bases. Germline loops: CDR1 ENHRY, CDR2 SYGVKD. With V trimmed by 1 base and J by 4 bases, 5 bases remained unmatched. There are 16 residues in the CDR3. CDR3 bases: TGTGCCATCAGTGAGTGGCAGGGGGCGACCACCGGGGAGCTGTTTTTT. As protein: CAISEWQGATTGELFF.

This clonotype has ten or more counts. The CDR3 sequence: CAISEGQVSYNEQFF. The CDR3 DNA sequence: TGTGCCATCAGTGAAGGCCAGGTGTCCTACAATGAGCAGTTCTTC. The genes are TRBV10-3 and TRBJ2-1; no firm D call. Germline values: CDR1 ENHRY, CDR2 SYGVKD. V lost 3 bases and J 1 base, leaving 10 bases between the germline ends. The CDR3 runs to 15 residues.

This clonotype was counted a few times. The CDR3 DNA follows: TGCAGTGCTAGAGATCAAACGACATACGAGCAGTACGTC. It specifies CSARDQTTYEQYV. The chain employs TRBV20-1 and TRBJ2-7; no definite D call. CDR3 length: 13 amino acids. V shed 0 bases and J shed 4 bases, with 10 bases lying between them. Germline V gives CDR1 DFQATT, CDR2 SNEGSKA (reference sequence).

This chain joins TRBV5-1 and TRBJ1-5, with no clear D. V lost 0 bases and J lost 4, with 11 bases in between. CDR1 and CDR2 from the germline V gene are SGHRS and YFSETQ. The CDR3 covers 15 residues. The CDR3 region is CASSLGWEGNQPQHF. Here the CDR3 DNA reads TGCGCCAGCAGCTTGGGATGGGAAGGGAATCAGCCCCAGCATTTT. Filled out from reference TRBV5-1 and TRBJ1-5, the complete variable domain reads KAGVTQTPRYLIKTRGQQVTLSCSPISGHRSVSWYQQTPGQGLQFLFEYFSETQRNKGNFPGRFSGRQFSNSRSEMNVSTLELGDSALYLCASSLGWEGNQPQHFGDGTRLSIL.

The J gene is TRBJ2-5, the V gene TRBV29-1; a possible D gene is TRBD2 (6 bases). The germline V gene has CDR1 SQVTM and CDR2 ANQGSEA. V lost 2 bases and J lost 2, with 12 bases in between. The CDR3 contains 14 residues. The CDR3 reads CSVEPTGGQETQYF. The CDR3 DNA reads TGCAGCGTTGAACCAACAGGAGGGCAAGAGACCCAGTACTTC.

This clonotype has only a few counts. This rearrangement joins TRBV12-3 or TRBV12-4 to TRBJ1-1, with D maybe TRBD1 (6 bases). Trimming cost V 7 bases and J 5 bases, with 14 bases left between them. The CDR3 sequence is 13 residues long. The CDR3 region has the DNA TGTGCCAGCACGGGAGGGGGTAGGACTGAAGCTTTCTTT. This encodes CASTGGGRTEAFF.

There are a few counts of this clonotype. The V gene is TRBV7-9, the J gene TRBJ2-1, with D tentatively TRBD2 (6 bases). The V gene lost 11 bases and the J gene lost 1 base, with 9 bases spanning the gap. This CDR3 region has 12 residues. From germline, CDR1 is SEHNR and CDR2 FQNEAQ (reference sequence). CDR3 sequence (DNA): TGTGCCGGGGCGGGATCCTACAATGAGCAGTTCTTC. This gives the protein CAGAGSYNEQFF.

In this sample, this clonotype turned up a few times. The V call is TRBV12-3 or TRBV12-4, the J call TRBJ1-6, with D possibly being TRBD1 (5 bases). V shed 7 bases and J shed 8 bases, with 15 bases lying between them. CDR3 size: 14 residues. CDR3 DNA sequence: TGTGCCAGCACGACCGGGACGGTACATTCACCCCTCCACTTT. This sequence encodes CASTTGTVHSPLHF.

The chain is built from TRBV2 and TRBJ2-1; 13 bases match TRBD2. This CDR3 is 15 amino acids long. CDR1 is SNHLY and CDR2 is FYNNEI in the germline V gene. With V trimmed by 3 bases and J by 9 bases, 5 bases remained unmatched. The CDR3 nucleotides are TGTGCCAGCAGTGATTGGACTAGCGGGAGCCTTGAGCAGTTCTTC. It is translated as CASSDWTSGSLEQFF.

Written as DNA, the CDR3 is TGTGCCAGCAGCTACGGGACTAGCGAGGCAAGTTACGAGCAGTACGTC. Amino acids: CASSYGTSEASYEQYV. The chain is built from TRBV7-8 and TRBJ2-7, with 10 bases that match TRBD2. This CDR3 is 16 amino acids long. Trimming took 4 bases from V and 4 from J; bases not matched to a gene: 10. Germline V gene sequence: CDR1 SGHVS, CDR2 FQNEAQ.